This is a list of T cell receptor beta chains from one sample in a study of CD8 T cells in ankylosing spondylitis. A single record per CDR3 protein comes from TCRdb applying MiXCR to the 5' RACE reads. The profile shows about 440,000 distinct CDR3 sequences, roughly a sixth of them singletons. The sample consisted of blood, either unsorted or a sorted T cell fraction (not recorded which). The receptors originated from a male donor with ankylosing spondylitis. CDR3s leave out the opening cysteine and the closing phenylalanine or tryptophan. Some rows mark clone size as missing; the rest say once, few, many or name a class of expanded clone.

>TRBJ2-5|TRBV7-2|.
ASSHLSGGQETQY
>TRBJ2-1|TRBV28|.
ASSPPLPVEYNEQF
>TRBJ1-4|TRBV14|.
ASSQATGEVEKLF
>TRBJ1-1|TRBV29-1|many
SVSTPVPKGGTEAF
>TRBJ2-1|TRBV5-1|.
ASTPGGPLSEQF
>TRBJ2-1|TRBV12-3/TRBV12-4|many
ASKQRESGNEQF
>TRBJ1-5|TRBV20-1|.
SARGPPWLNQPQH
>TRBJ2-7|TRBV7-6|.
ASSRTSGGSYEQY
>TRBJ1-1|TRBV20-1|.
SALSGNTEAF
>TRBJ2-7|TRBV28|few
ASSFAPPGTGSSTYEQY
>TRBJ2-1|TRBV12-3/TRBV12-4|many
ASRPTSGGYNEQF
>TRBJ2-2|TRBV4-3|.
ASSQVGRGRTGELF
>TRBJ2-1|TRBV5-5|.
ASSLGVWLDNEQF
>TRBJ2-1|TRBV7-9|many
ASSLSADEQF
>TRBJ2-5|TRBV5-4|.
ASSLQGQEETQY
>TRBJ2-3|TRBV5-6|once
ASSHGTSGKADTQY
>TRBJ2-1|TRBV12-3/TRBV12-4|.
ATMGGPRDNEQF
>TRBJ1-2|TRBV7-2|few
ASSLRAREYGYT
>TRBJ2-5|TRBV19|few
ASSGTAQETQY
>TRBJ1-6|TRBV4-2|.
ASSQGQDNSPLH
>TRBJ1-1|TRBV10-3|many
AISAAGARTEAF
>TRBJ2-3|TRBV3-1|few
ASSQFSDTQY
>TRBJ2-7|TRBV7-2|few
ASSSTTAYEQY
>TRBJ2-1|TRBV20-1|.
SALATGGPPRNEQF
>TRBJ1-1|TRBV9|few
ASSVEGGGFDTEAF
>TRBJ2-7|TRBV7-9|.
ASSLVPGREQY
>TRBJ2-7|TRBV20-1|few
SARVQSYEQY
>TRBJ2-5|TRBV12-3/TRBV12-4|few
ASRRWGSEETQY
>TRBJ2-3|TRBV9|few
ASSPPGDFPTQY
>TRBJ1-1|TRBV2|few
ASSGQGIMNTEAF
>TRBJ1-1|TRBV20-1|.
SADWAGKPEAF
>TRBJ2-1|TRBV5-6|few
ASGAFLSGGANVVAEQF
>TRBJ2-5|TRBV20-1|.
SAREMTALTRETQY
>TRBJ2-1|TRBV20-1|many
SASLTGSGNEQF
>TRBJ2-3|TRBV6-1|few
ASRLSGTSTDTQY